Shown below are 3 T cell receptor beta chains from a single sample sequenced in a study of brain T cells in children with intractable seizures. Libraries were prepared by immunoSEQ multiplex PCR; TCRdb keeps only in-frame clonotypes and omits some of them. Of roughly 80,000 clones detected, around 91% appear once; the ten largest clones hold around 24%. The source was peripheral blood, collected at surgery. The receptors derive from a girl aged 2-9 years with Rasmussen encephalitis and intractable seizures.

The rearrangement joins TRBV7-3 to TRBJ2-3, with 7 bases fitting TRBD2. Germline lookup yields CDR1 SGHTA and CDR2 FQGTGA. The CDR3 is 15 residues long. The V segment lost 0 bases and the J segment 0 bases; nucleotides outside the gene matches: 0. The CDR3 nucleotides read TGTGCCAGCAGCTTAACTAGCGGGAGCACAGATACGCAGTATTTT. Its translation: CASSLTSGSTDTQYF. The whole variable domain, filled in from reference TRBV7-3 and TRBJ2-3, reads GAGVSQTPSNKVTEKGKYVELRCDPISGHTALYWYRQSLGQGPEFLIYFQGTGAADDSGLPNDRFFAVRPEGSVSTLKIQRTERGDSAVYLCASSLTSGSTDTQYFGPGTRLTVL.

J is TRBJ2-5 and V is TRBV20-1; unclear D gene. Germline loops: CDR1 DFQATT, CDR2 SNEGSKA (reference sequence). This CDR3 is 12 amino acids long. The V end was cut by 3 bases, the J end by 5 bases, with 10 bases between. In DNA, the CDR3 is TGCAGTGCTAGTATTAGCTGGGAGACCCAGTACTTC. Its translation: CSASISWETQYF.

The V call is TRBV11-2, the J call TRBJ1-6, with D possibly TRBD1 on 6 matching bases. This CDR3 is built from 16 residues. V was clipped by 5 bases and J by 7 bases, with 18 bases between them. Germline V CDR1 and CDR2: SGHAT, FQNNGV. CDR3 protein: CASSARDTQPNSPLHF. CDR3 in DNA: TGTGCCAGCAGCGCCCGGGACACCCAACCCAATTCACCCCTCCACTTT.